The entry that follows covers one T cell receptor beta chain sequence. Its antigen remains unidentified. Germline assignment: CDR1 GTSNPN and CDR2 SVGIG (reference sequence). With V trimmed by 6 bases and J by 3 bases, 4 bases remained unmatched. The CDR3 length is 13 residues. Sequencing of TCR beta was performed on blood CD8+ and CD4+ T cells. TEMRA cells were FACS-enriched, with CD8+ and CD4+ T cells isolated negatively. This entry comes from a study of CD8 T cells in Susac syndrome. Study information: Blood was drawn from patients with Susac syndrome. At that point, they were therapy-naive, on corticosteroids, or on intravenous immunoglobulin alone. Study conclusions and caveats: In total CD8+ repertoires, 15 to 20 Susac-specific public clones were found, and in CD8+ TEMRA repertoires, about five were found.

Reverse transcription used 0.5 to 1 ug RNA and random hexamers. TCRdb ran MiXCR on the immunoSEQ multiplex PCR reads and lists one entry per CDR3 protein. The sample shows over 70,000 distinct CDR3 sequences, roughly 96% of them seen only once. The sequenced sample was CD8+ T cells from PBMCs. The clonotype comes from a human donor with Susac syndrome. The chain combines TRBV30 with TRBJ2-7; the match to TRBD2 covers 11 bases. The CDR3 is CACGTSGIYEQYF. The CDR3 nucleotides are TGTGCCTGCGGGACTAGCGGAATCTACGAGCAGTACTTC.